This T cell receptor (beta chain) was sequenced in a study of T-cell memory formation after mild COVID-19. Regarding the study as a whole: Cross-reactive memory seemingly joined, as some responding clones were found in pre-infection memory.

TCRdb reprocessed the 5' RACE reads with MiXCR, giving one entry per CDR3 protein. The table lists about 390,000 distinct CDR3 sequences, around a sixth of them singletons. In the case of this clonotype: The target antigen is unknown.

Per germline, CDR1 SGHRS and CDR2 YFSETQ. The CDR3 is made up of 14 amino acids. The V and J ends lost 4 bases and 7 bases respectively, with 15 bases between them. Sample: PBMCs or a T cell subset sorted from them (not recorded which). The sequence came from a man aged 18 to 30 who had mild COVID-19 (a few samples of this study predate the infection). Cell type and time point are not known. The chain has TRBV5-1 and TRBJ1-5, with D perhaps TRBD1 (6 bases). CDR3: CASSPEGGGQPQHF. In DNA, the CDR3 is TGCGCCAGCAGCCCTGAGGGGGGCGGCCAGCCCCAGCATTTT. The full variable domain, in which reference TRBV5-1 and TRBJ1-5 provide the parts outside the CDR3, is KAGVTQTPRYLIKTRGQQVTLSCSPISGHRSVSWYQQTPGQGLQFLFEYFSETQRNKGNFPGRFSGRQFSNSRSEMNVSTLELGDSALYLCASSPEGGGQPQHFGDGTRLSIL.